This T cell receptor beta chain emerged from a study of cytomegalovirus exposure and HLA in healthy donors. Primers for the PCR totalled 60 Vbeta and 13 Jbeta. The protocol was immunoSEQ multiplex PCR, while the TCRdb copy is restricted to in-frame clones and leaves out a portion. Counted here are around 300,000 clones, around 65% occurring once; the ten biggest clones make up around 2.3%. Notes on the study in general: It was reportedly the case that the classifier diagnosed cytomegalovirus status with high specificity and sensitivity. Segments of the TCR beta V type were, in most cases, productive about 87% or about 30% of the time in an earlier analysis.

On this clone itself: Antigen specificity is unknown.

The CDR3 consists of 12 residues. The germline CDR1 and CDR2 sequences are GTSNPN and SVGIG (reference sequence). The V end was cut by 8 bases, the J end by 6 bases, with 13 bases between. Sequenced sample: PBMCs. This clonotype originated in a female donor in good health and CMV-seronegative. This chain connects TRBV30 to TRBJ1-4; TRBD1 might be the D (6 bases). The CDR3 coding sequence is TGTGCCGAACAGGGTGGGGATGAAAAACTGTTTTTT. It encodes CAEQGGDEKLFF.